This TCR beta chain was recovered during a study of regulatory T cells in long-lasting Graves disease. General study results and limits: Preferential use of TRBV28, TRBJ1-2 and TRBJ2-5 was seen in persistent disease.

Time point given: newly diagnosed GD, antithyroid drugs for less than 3 months. RNA extracted from PBMCs served as the sequencing template. Researchers made TCR beta libraries by using iRepertoire HTBI primers and running Arm-PCR on CDR3 regions. TCRdb called the multiplex PCR reads again in MiXCR, with one record for every CDR3 protein. Among about 220,000 distinct CDR3 sequences listed, around a fifth were seen once. Trimming pared 5 bases from V and 5 bases from J, leaving 6 bases between. Germline lookup yields CDR1 SGHDN and CDR2 FVKESK. The length of the CDR3 is 11 residues. This clonotype was recorded many times. Its antigen is not identified. The same sample was also studied in work on T cells in Graves' hyperthyroidism and ophthalmopathy. That publication notes: HTBI primers were employed in a first-round RT-PCR of the TCR CDR3.

The sample in question was peripheral blood mononuclear cells (PBMCs), obtained at new diagnosis, from a patient treated with antithyroid drugs. The clonotype originates from a woman in her 30s with Graves disease. V usage is TRBV14 and J usage is TRBJ2-5, with no clear D. The CDR3 region has the DNA TGTGCCAGCAGCAAGTGGGAGACCCAGTACTTC. Protein product: CASSKWETQYF.